These 8 T cell receptor beta chains share one sample of origin, sequenced in a study of cytomegalovirus exposure and HLA in healthy donors. Here immunoSEQ multiplex PCR was the method, and the copy in TCRdb shows in-frame clones only, minus some. The sample has around 170,000 clones; 75% to 90% are singletons. Material: PBMCs. Receptors were obtained from a man younger than 35 in good health and CMV-seropositive.

The chain has TRBV5-1 and TRBJ2-1; D might be TRBD1 (6 bases). V was trimmed by 4 bases and J by 8 bases, leaving 22 bases between them. Germline V CDR1 and CDR2: SGHRS, YFSETQ. The CDR3 contains 16 residues. The CDR3 region is CASSRIAPSQGDEQFF. The CDR3 bases are TGCGCCAGCAGCCGGATAGCGCCTTCACAGGGCGATGAGCAGTTCTTC.

CDR3 bases: TGTGCCAGCAGAGCCAGGGCCCATAATCAGCCCCAGCATTTT. Amino acids: CASRARAHNQPQHF. J is TRBJ1-5 and V is TRBV28, with a possible D match to TRBD1 (5 bases). Germline assignment: CDR1 MDHEN and CDR2 SYDVKM. The CDR3 has 14 amino acids. Trimming shortened V by 6 bases and J by 4 bases, and 13 bases separated the two germline ends.

The chain carries TRBV6-5 and TRBJ1-2; no clear D. Germline loops: CDR1 MNHEY, CDR2 SVGAGI. The CDR3 consists of 12 residues. The ends were cut back, 7 bases at V and 8 bases at J, with 14 bases in the middle. CDR3 sequence: CASTTPGGGYTF. CDR3 in DNA: TGTGCCAGCACTACTCCTGGCGGGGGCTACACCTTC.

This rearrangement joins TRBV5-1 to TRBJ2-2; the D gene is possibly TRBD1 (5 bases). Per the germline V gene, CDR1 is SGHRS and CDR2 is YFSETQ. CDR3 length: 15 amino acids. V lost 5 bases and J 5 bases, leaving 16 bases between the germline ends. The CDR3 reads CASSGAAKGTGELFF. CDR3 nucleotide sequence: TGCGCCAGCAGTGGGGCAGCGAAAGGGACCGGGGAGCTGTTTTTT.

The rearrangement links TRBV6-1 to TRBJ1-1; no clear D. The CDR3 consists of 12 residues. Germline loops: CDR1 MNHNS, CDR2 SASEGT. Deletions cut 7 bases from V and 5 bases from J, with 11 bases between. As DNA, the CDR3 is TGTGCCAGCAATTCCCCTAGAACTGAAGCTTTCTTT. Amino acid sequence: CASNSPRTEAFF.

This chain uses TRBV12-5 with TRBJ1-2; TRBD1 might be the D (5 bases). V was cut by 0 bases and J by 9 bases, with 20 bases left in between. The CDR3 has 16 residues. CDR1 is LGHNT, CDR2 FRNRAP, per germline. The CDR3 DNA reads as TGTGCTAGTGGTTTGGTCCTCTGGGGGGTGCCTACTCGCTACACCTTC. It is translated as CASGLVLWGVPTRYTF.

The genes are TRBV28 and TRBJ2-5; TRBD2 might be the D (6 bases). Trimming removed 6 bases at V and 4 bases at J, with 15 bases between. This CDR3 comprises 14 residues. CDR1 is MDHEN and CDR2 is SYDVKM in the germline V gene. CDR3 loop: CASRKTRTGETQYF. CDR3 sequence (DNA): TGTGCCAGCAGGAAGACTAGGACTGGAGAGACCCAGTACTTC.

CDR3 sequence (DNA): TGTGCCAGCAGCTTCCCAGGGGGCGATGGCTACACCTTC. Its translation: CASSFPGGDGYTF. V gene TRBV11-3 combines with J gene TRBJ1-2; 8 nucleotides line up with TRBD1. V was clipped by 3 bases and J by 6 bases; unmatched bases: 3. The CDR3 extends over 13 amino acids. CDR1 is SGHNT and CDR2 is YENEEA in the germline V gene.